The 16 T cell receptor beta chains given below trace back to one sample, sequenced in a study of blood T cell repertoires in COVID-19. Sequenced by immunoSEQ multiplex PCR; TCRdb stores in-frame clones only, minus some. The sample has 140,000 to 150,000 clones; roughly 90% are singletons. The sequencing sample was made of peripheral blood. The receptor source for this set is a human donor in a cohort sampled during active COVID-19.

This chain links TRBV18 with TRBJ1-3, with D maybe TRBD1 (5 bases). Looked up from germline, CDR1 is KGHSH and CDR2 is LQKENI. The CDR3 consists of 21 residues. V was shortened by 1 base and J by 4 bases, with 29 bases between the two germline ends. CDR3 residues: CASSPLNTPAPRRESGNTIYF. The CDR3 nucleotides read TGTGCCAGCTCACCACTAAACACCCCCGCCCCCCGCAGGGAAAGCGGAAACACCATATATTTT.

The chain couples TRBV11-3 to TRBJ2-3; possible D gene TRBD2, 6 bases. The CDR3 loop spans 14 amino acids. Trimming cost V 5 bases and J 6 bases, with 15 bases left between them. The V gene's germline CDR1 is SGHNT and CDR2 YENEEA. CDR3 residues: CASSPRRGGDTQYF. The CDR3 DNA is TGTGCCAGCAGCCCCCGGCGGGGAGGTGATACGCAGTATTTT.

V and J are TRBV10-3 and TRBJ1-2, with 7 nucleotides matching TRBD1. The germline V gene encodes CDR1 ENHRY and CDR2 SYGVKD. The V segment lost 4 bases and the J segment 8 bases; nucleotides outside the gene matches: 13. The CDR3 loop spans 15 amino acids. The CDR3 protein is CAISGETGNDVGYTF. CDR3 DNA: TGTGCCATCAGTGGGGAGACAGGGAATGACGTCGGCTACACCTTC.

This sequence joins TRBV24-1 and TRBJ2-2, with 7 nucleotides matching TRBD2. Germline trimming cut 5 bases from V and 4 bases from J; bases unmatched to any gene: 9. Germline V gives CDR1 KGHDR, CDR2 SFDVKD. This CDR3 region has 16 residues. As DNA, the CDR3 is TGTGCCACCAGTGCGCCTCTGGGACTATCCACCGGGGAGCTGTTTTTT. It yields the protein CATSAPLGLSTGELFF.

V is TRBV19 and J is TRBJ1-1; D might be TRBD1 (5 bases). The length of the CDR3 is 12 residues. V lost 5 bases and J 6 bases, leaving 10 bases between the germline ends. Looked up from germline, CDR1 is LNHDA and CDR2 is SQIVND (reference sequence). CDR3 residues: CASSLGLAEAFF. For the CDR3, the DNA is TGTGCCAGTAGTTTGGGACTCGCTGAAGCTTTCTTT.

This chain connects TRBV30 to TRBJ2-7; no firm D call. Between the trimmed V and J ends, which lost 5 bases and 2 bases, there was a span of 10 bases. The germline V gene has CDR1 GTSNPN and CDR2 SVGIG (reference sequence). This CDR3 is 12 amino acids long. CDR3 DNA: TGTGCCTGGTCCCGCGGCACCTACGAGCAGTACTTC. Protein product: CAWSRGTYEQYF.

The chain carries TRBV18 and TRBJ2-2; D perhaps matches TRBD1 (6 bases). Trimming shortened V by 0 bases and J by 2 bases, and 13 bases separated the two germline ends. Germline V gene sequence: CDR1 KGHSH, CDR2 LQKENI. CDR3 length equals 17 residues. The DNA of the CDR3 is TGTGCCAGCTCACCACCGTCAGGACAGCTAAACACCGGGGAGCTGTTTTTT. Translated: CASSPPSGQLNTGELFF.

V gene TRBV5-1 combines with J gene TRBJ2-2; TRBD1 agrees at 8 bases. This CDR3 has 15 residues. Germline V lookup: CDR1 SGHRS, CDR2 YFSETQ. V was clipped by 0 bases and J by 8 bases; unmatched bases: 6. The CDR3 protein is CASSLVQGAHGELFF. The CDR3 DNA is TGCGCCAGCAGCTTGGTTCAGGGGGCGCATGGGGAGCTGTTTTTT.

The rearrangement joins TRBV5-1 to TRBJ2-1, with D possibly matching TRBD2 (5 bases). CDR3 length equals 17 residues. The germline V gene has CDR1 SGHRS and CDR2 YFSETQ. Between the trimmed V and J ends, which lost 0 bases and 4 bases, there was a span of 17 bases. The CDR3 region is CASSLDPAGRVYNEQFF. CDR3 DNA sequence: TGCGCCAGCAGCTTGGACCCCGCGGGTAGGGTATACAATGAGCAGTTCTTC.

The V call is TRBV28, the J call TRBJ2-1, with 9 bases lining up with TRBD1. The CDR3 totals 15 residues. J lost 4 bases, V lost 4 bases, and 5 bases had no gene match. Germline CDR1 MDHEN, CDR2 SYDVKM. In nucleotides, the CDR3 is TGTGCCAGCAGTTCGACAGGGGGGACTTACAATGAGCAGTTCTTC. Residues: CASSSTGGTYNEQFF.

The rearrangement joins TRBV18 to TRBJ2-5; the D gene is possibly TRBD1 (6 bases). CDR3 size: 14 residues. From germline, CDR1 is KGHSH and CDR2 LQKENI. Trimming took 3 bases from V and 4 from J, leaving 12 bases between them. CDR3 loop: CASSPKDSLETQYF. Here the CDR3 DNA reads TGTGCCAGCTCACCGAAGGACAGTTTAGAGACCCAGTACTTC. Based on the CDR3 plus reference TRBV18 and TRBJ2-5, the full variable domain is NAGVMQNPRHLVRRRGQEARLRCSPMKGHSHVYWYRQLPEEGLKFMVYLQKENIIDESGMPKERFSAEFPKEGPSILRIQQVVRGDSAAYFCASSPKDSLETQYFGPGTRLLVL.

V usage is TRBV4-3 and J usage is TRBJ1-5; D perhaps matches TRBD1 (5 bases). CDR1 and CDR2 from the germline V gene are LGHNA and YSLEER. The V and J ends lost 1 base and 6 bases respectively, with 13 bases between them. CDR3 length: 15 amino acids. The CDR3 loop reads CASSQGQGWGQPQHF. As DNA, the CDR3 is TGCGCCAGCAGCCAAGGGCAGGGATGGGGTCAGCCCCAGCATTTT.

V is TRBV7-9 and J is TRBJ2-1; 10 bases line up with TRBD2. The germline CDR1 and CDR2 sequences are SEHNR and FQNEAQ (reference sequence). V dropped 4 bases and J dropped 4; count of bases not matched to a gene: 4. The CDR3 contains 15 residues. The DNA of the CDR3 is TGTGCCAGCAGCTCTAGCGGGAGTCGGTACAATGAGCAGTTCTTC. It is translated as CASSSSGSRYNEQFF.

With regard to this clone: Other DNA variants within this sample encode the same CDR3. The chain recombines TRBV2 with TRBJ1-1; D possibly corresponds to TRBD1 (5 bases). Germline V gene data show CDR1 as SNHLY and CDR2 as FYNNEI. The CDR3 contains 13 residues. V was shortened by 4 bases and J by 5 bases, with 11 bases between the two germline ends. This CDR3 is CASSGQGRTEAFF. The DNA for the CDR3 is TGTGCCAGCAGTGGGCAGGGTAGGACTGAAGCTTTCTTT. Full variable domain (remainder filled in from reference TRBV2 and TRBJ1-1): EPEVTQTPSHQVTQMGQEVILRCVPISNHLYFYWYRQILGQKVEFLVSFYNNEISEKSEIFDDQFSVERPDGSNFTLKIRSTKLEDSAMYFCASSGQGRTEAFFGQGTRLTVV.

The sample holds many counts of this clone. The V and J genes are TRBV19 and TRBJ2-5, with 7 bases identical to TRBD2. This CDR3 contains 12 residues. V lost 1 base, J lost 7 bases, and 0 bases stayed unmatched. From germline, CDR1 is LNHDA and CDR2 SQIVND (reference sequence). CDR3 in amino acids: CASSIVAGTQYF. The CDR3, as DNA: TGTGCCAGTAGTATAGTAGCGGGGACCCAGTACTTC.

The V gene is TRBV4-3, the J gene TRBJ1-2, with 7 bases identical to TRBD1. CDR1 and CDR2 (germline): LGHNA, YSLEER. The length of the CDR3 is 15 residues. With 1 base clipped from V and 2 bases from J, the junction kept 4 bases outside the gene matches. The CDR3 loop is CASSQVDRRNYGYTF. CDR3 DNA: TGCGCCAGCAGCCAAGTGGACAGGAGAAACTATGGCTACACCTTC.